The clone carrying this T cell receptor (beta chain) came up once. A read error may account for a junction end that differs from germline. This record belongs to a study of OX40 agonist ivuxolimab in advanced cancers. CDR1 is SSHAT, CDR2 FNYEAQ, per germline (reference sequence). This CDR3 comprises 13 residues. Here immunoSEQ multiplex PCR was the method, and the copy in TCRdb shows in-frame clones only, minus some. The sample shows tens of thousands of clones, about 90% of them seen only once. This TCR came from an adult with an advanced solid tumor such as melanoma, head and neck, liver or kidney cancer. This specimen consisted of CD4+ or CD8+ T cells sorted from blood, obtained in a trial of the OX40 agonist ivuxolimab. The J gene is TRBJ2-2, the V gene TRBV7-7; D ambiguous. The CDR3 region is CASSMTRTGELFF. The CDR3 DNA follows: TGTGCTAGCAGCATGACACGAACCGGGGAGCTGTTTTTT.